The 26 T cell receptor beta chains below come from one sample, sequenced in a study of blood T cells in healthy people across ages. A second about 6 to 12 cycle PCR used barcoded and J-beta primers. MiXCR, run by TCRdb on the 5' RACE reads, gives a single entry per CDR3 protein. Among 1.6 million or so distinct CDR3 sequences listed, about 31% were seen once. The sample was blood. All receptors derive from a young woman in good health.

In its sample, this clonotype was seen a few times. The chain is built from TRBV11-2 and TRBJ2-5; D is perhaps TRBD1 (6 bases). The last part of the DNA fits TRBJ2-7 better; the J call may be wrong. CDR3 length: 16 amino acids. Germline V gene data show CDR1 as SGHAT and CDR2 as FQNNGV. CDR3 residues: CASSLSTGLIGYEQYF. The CDR3 nucleotides are TGTGCCAGCAGCCTGTCGACAGGACTTATTGGCTACGAGCAGTACTTC.

For the CDR3, the DNA is TGTGCCATCAGTGGAGACAGGGTTCCCGGGGAGCTGTTTTTT. Amino acids: CAISGDRVPGELFF. V is TRBV10-3 and J is TRBJ2-2, with 7 bases identical to TRBD1. This CDR3 is 14 amino acids long. With 4 bases clipped from V and 6 bases from J, the junction kept 5 bases outside the gene matches. CDR1 is ENHRY, CDR2 SYGVKD, per germline.

The gene calls are TRBV7-9 and TRBJ2-1; D not resolved. In germline, CDR1 is SEHNR, CDR2 FQNEAQ (reference sequence). The length of the CDR3 is 11 residues. Trimming left V 5 bases short and J 12 bases short, with 11 bases between. The CDR3 region is CASSPGLGQFF. In nucleotides, the CDR3 is TGTGCCAGCAGCCCCGGGCTGGGGCAGTTCTTC.

The V and J genes are TRBV7-2 and TRBJ2-1, with 12 positions matching TRBD2. The CDR3 has 19 residues. The junction had 15 bases not matched to a gene; V was cut back by 1 base and J by 8 bases. CDR1 is SGHTA and CDR2 is FQGNSA in the germline V gene. The CDR3 protein is CASSLVSASGGDLTDEQFF. In nucleotides, the CDR3 is TGTGCCAGCAGCTTAGTGTCGGCTAGCGGGGGGGACCTAACAGATGAGCAGTTCTTC.

The CDR3 nucleotides read TGTGCCAGCTTACGTGGGGTACGGGGGAATGAGCAGTTCTTC. Protein product: CASLRGVRGNEQFF. This chain uses TRBV6-1 with TRBJ2-1, with D perhaps TRBD2 (6 bases). Germline V gene lookup returns CDR1 MNHNS and CDR2 SASEGT. CDR3 length: 14 residues. Trimming cost V 8 bases and J 7 bases, with 18 bases left between them.

The sample holds a few counts of this clonotype. The chain couples TRBV20-1 to TRBJ1-2; possibly TRBD1 for D (6 bases). V was cut by 3 bases and J by 1 base, with 9 bases left in between. Germline V lookup: CDR1 DFQATT, CDR2 SNEGSKA (reference sequence). The CDR3 length is 13 residues. The CDR3: CSASWGHNYGYTF. The DNA for the CDR3 is TGCAGTGCTAGTTGGGGGCATAACTATGGCTACACCTTC.

In this sample, this clonotype turned up a few times. This sequence joins TRBV12-3 or TRBV12-4 and TRBJ2-7; D not certain. The CDR3 runs 13 residues. The germline V and J ends were trimmed by 3 bases and 2 bases, with 8 bases remaining between them. CDR3 loop: CASSFSKPYEQYF. CDR3 DNA: TGTGCCAGCAGTTTTAGCAAACCCTACGAGCAGTACTTC.

A word on this clonotype: At one boundary the junction diverges from the germline segment, which might be a read error. V is TRBV3-1 and J is TRBJ2-1; possibly TRBD2 for D (7 bases). Germline V CDR1 and CDR2: LGHDT, YNNKEL (reference sequence). This CDR3 has 16 residues. DNA for the CDR3: TGCGCCAGCAGCTCTTCTAGGGGGGGGTACCCTAATGAGCAGTTCTTC. Its protein product is CASSSSRGGYPNEQFF.

V usage is TRBV5-1 and J usage is TRBJ2-1; TRBD2 might be the D (7 bases). Germline CDR1 and CDR2: SGHRS and YFSETQ. The length of the CDR3 is 15 residues. With 0 bases removed from V and 6 bases from J, the gap between germline ends came to 13 bases. The CDR3 DNA follows: TGCGCCAGCAGCTTGGAAGGGGGGGCAGCCAATGAGCAGTTCTTC. Protein product: CASSLEGGAANEQFF.

Points on this clonotype: Sequence at one end of the junction differs from germline and may be a read error. This chain joins TRBV27 and TRBJ1-1; 9 bases line up with TRBD1. There are 15 residues in the CDR3. The germline V gene has CDR1 MNHEY and CDR2 SMNVEV (reference sequence). As DNA, the CDR3 is TGTGCCGGCAGTTGGGGACAGGGTTTGAACACTGAAGCTTTCTTT. As protein: CAGSWGQGLNTEAFF.

This clonotype has a handful of counts. The J gene is TRBJ2-1, the V gene TRBV6-5; D possibly matches TRBD1 or TRBD2 (5 bases each). Per the germline V gene, CDR1 is MNHEY and CDR2 is SVGAGI. V lost 3 bases and J 8 bases, leaving 8 bases between the germline ends. The CDR3 consists of 12 residues. The CDR3: CASSYLGDEQFF. CDR3 DNA: TGTGCCAGCAGTTATTTGGGGGATGAGCAGTTCTTC.

This chain links TRBV5-1 with TRBJ2-5; TRBD1 matches at 8 bases. TRBJ2-7 matches the DNA end more closely, so the J call is doubtful. This CDR3 is 14 amino acids long. Per the germline V gene, CDR1 is SGHRS and CDR2 is YFSETQ. The CDR3 loop is CASSLRTGLHEQYF. The CDR3 DNA is TGCGCCAGCAGCTTACGGACAGGGCTTCACGAGCAGTACTTC.

This chain joins TRBV4-1 and TRBJ2-3; 7 bases line up with TRBD2. J gave up 3 bases and V 2 bases, and 14 bases lay outside the gene matches. The CDR3 totals 18 residues. The germline V gene has CDR1 MGHRA and CDR2 YSYEKL. CDR3 loop: CASSQSGLGGLETDTQYF. CDR3 in DNA: TGCGCCAGCAGCCAAAGTGGCCTAGGAGGACTAGAAACAGATACGCAGTATTTT.

The chain carries TRBV7-9 and TRBJ1-5; D gene uncertain. The CDR3 has 12 amino acids. The germline V gene encodes CDR1 SEHNR and CDR2 FQNEAQ (reference sequence). The ends were cut back, 7 bases at V and 5 bases at J, with 9 bases in the middle. The CDR3 loop reads CASTTRDQPQHF. In DNA form, the CDR3 reads TGTGCCAGCACCACTCGCGATCAGCCCCAGCATTTT.

The J gene is TRBJ2-7, the V gene TRBV20-1; 10 bases fit TRBD2. Per the germline V gene, CDR1 is DFQATT and CDR2 is SNEGSKA (reference sequence). This CDR3 spans 15 amino acids. V was clipped by 7 bases and J by 4 bases; unmatched bases: 13. CDR3 bases: TGCAGTGGATCCCGGGGGCCTAGCGGGAGTTACGAGCAGTACTTC. It specifies CSGSRGPSGSYEQYF.

This clonotype was observed a few times. The chain links TRBV7-6 to TRBJ2-1, with 11 bases fitting TRBD1. The CDR3 contains 15 residues. Germline trimming cut 5 bases from V and 5 bases from J; bases unmatched to any gene: 5. Germline V gene lookup returns CDR1 SGHVS and CDR2 FNYEAQ. The CDR3 loop reads CASSPGTGGHNEQFF. Written as DNA, the CDR3 is TGTGCCAGCAGCCCCGGGACAGGGGGACACAATGAGCAGTTCTTC.

The V call is TRBV3-1, the J call TRBJ1-6; tentatively, D is TRBD1 (6 bases). Germline lookup yields CDR1 LGHDT and CDR2 YNNKEL (reference sequence). V lost 1 base to trimming and J lost 9 bases, with 7 bases between them. The CDR3 spans 13 residues. Written as DNA, the CDR3 is TGTGCCAGCAGCCAAGTCAGGGGTTCACCCCTCCACTTT. Its protein product is CASSQVRGSPLHF.

V is TRBV28 and J is TRBJ2-7; possibly TRBD1 for D (6 bases). The CDR3 has 14 residues. In germline, CDR1 is MDHEN, CDR2 SYDVKM. The V end was cut by 6 bases, the J end by 0 bases, with 12 bases between. In DNA form, the CDR3 reads TGTGCCAGCAGCAAAACAGGGCTCTCCTACGAGCAGTACTTC. It codes for CASSKTGLSYEQYF.

The chain couples TRBV3-1 to TRBJ2-7; D may be TRBD2 (5 bases). V lost 0 bases and J lost 2, with 8 bases in between. There are 14 residues in the CDR3. CDR1 LGHDT and CDR2 YNNKEL come from the germline V gene (reference sequence). Here the CDR3 reads CASSQDLAPYEQYF. Here the CDR3 DNA reads TGTGCCAGCAGCCAAGATCTAGCACCCTACGAGCAGTACTTC.

The chain joins TRBV9 to TRBJ2-1; D is perhaps TRBD2 (5 bases). Per the germline V gene, CDR1 is SGDLS and CDR2 is YYNGEE. V was pared by 3 bases and J by 10 bases, with 14 bases between. This CDR3 has 13 amino acids. CDR3 region: CASSATDSLEQFF. The CDR3 DNA reads as TGTGCCAGCAGCGCAACGGACTCCCTAGAGCAGTTCTTC. The full variable domain, completed using reference TRBV9 and TRBJ2-1, is DSGVTQTPKHLITATGQRVTLRCSPRSGDLSVYWYQQSLDQGLQFLIQYYNGEERAKGNILERFSAQQFPDLHSELNLSSLELGDSALYFCASSATDSLEQFFGPGTRLTVL.

The V and J genes are TRBV3-1 and TRBJ2-7; TRBD2 might be the D (6 bases). Deletions cut 1 base from V and 1 base from J, with 11 bases between. This CDR3 region has 15 residues. Germline values: CDR1 LGHDT, CDR2 YNNKEL (reference sequence). As DNA, the CDR3 is TGTGCCAGCAGCCAAGCGTTCGGGAGTTCCTACGAGCAGTACTTC. This encodes CASSQAFGSSYEQYF.

The gene calls are TRBV30 and TRBJ2-7; possible D gene TRBD2, 6 bases. The CDR3 runs 13 residues. Trimming pared 4 bases from V and 3 bases from J, leaving 13 bases between. Germline values: CDR1 GTSNPN, CDR2 SVGIG (reference sequence). The CDR3 region is CAWNSGLRYEQYF. The CDR3, as DNA: TGTGCCTGGAATTCCGGACTACGCTACGAGCAGTACTTC.

The chain couples TRBV7-3 to TRBJ2-7, with TRBD2 matching over 7 bases. CDR1 and CDR2 (germline): SGHTA, FQGTGA. This CDR3 comprises 15 residues. After removal of 5 bases from V and 5 bases from J, the junction contained 12 bases not matched to a gene. CDR3 protein: CASSLTKAGTHEQYF. CDR3 coding DNA: TGTGCCAGCAGCCTGACCAAAGCGGGAACCCACGAGCAGTACTTC.

This clonotype was counted only a few times. The rearrangement uses TRBV11-2 and TRBJ2-3; 8 bases align to TRBD2. Germline CDR1 is SGHAT and CDR2 is FQNNGV. J was trimmed by 7 bases and V by 2 bases; bases with no gene match: 14. CDR3 length equals 17 residues. The CDR3 DNA reads as TGTGCCAGCAGCTTAAGCGGCAGCGGGAGTATCCTAAATACGCAGTATTTT. Protein sequence: CASSLSGSGSILNTQYF.

The chain combines TRBV5-1 with TRBJ2-3, with TRBD2 identical over 7 bases. The CDR3 sequence is 13 residues long. CDR1 is SGHRS, CDR2 YFSETQ, per germline. Here the CDR3 reads CALMGGSLDTQYF. The CDR3, as DNA: TGCGCTTTAATGGGGGGGTCCCTGGATACGCAGTATTTT.

The V and J genes are TRBV6-6 and TRBJ2-1; TRBD2 aligns across 7 bases. CDR3 size: 16 residues. The germline V gene encodes CDR1 MNHNY and CDR2 SVGAGI (reference sequence). The ends lost 6 bases at V and 0 bases at J; junction bases unmatched: 8. CDR3: CASRGFSGDSYNEQFF. CDR3 in DNA: TGTGCCAGCAGAGGATTCAGCGGGGACTCCTACAATGAGCAGTTCTTC.